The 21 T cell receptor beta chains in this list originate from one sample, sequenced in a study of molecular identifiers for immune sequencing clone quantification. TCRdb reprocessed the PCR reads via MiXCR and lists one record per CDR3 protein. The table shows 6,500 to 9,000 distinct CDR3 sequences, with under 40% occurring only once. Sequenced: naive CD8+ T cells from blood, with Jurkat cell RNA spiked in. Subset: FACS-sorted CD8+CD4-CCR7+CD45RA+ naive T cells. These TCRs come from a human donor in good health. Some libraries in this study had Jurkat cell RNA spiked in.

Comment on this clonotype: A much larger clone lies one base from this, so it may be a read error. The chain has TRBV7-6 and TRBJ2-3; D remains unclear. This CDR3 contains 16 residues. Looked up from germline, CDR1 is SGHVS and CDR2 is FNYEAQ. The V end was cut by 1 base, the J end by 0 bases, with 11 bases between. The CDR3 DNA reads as TGTGCCAGCAGCTTAGTTACAGCTGCTAGCACAGATACGCAGTATTTT. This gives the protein CASSLVTAASTDTQYF.

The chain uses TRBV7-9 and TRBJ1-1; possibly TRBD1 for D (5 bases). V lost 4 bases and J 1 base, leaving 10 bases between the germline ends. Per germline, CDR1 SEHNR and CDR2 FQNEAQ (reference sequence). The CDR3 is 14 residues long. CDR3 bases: TGTGCCAGCAGCTCTACGGGACCGAACACTGAAGCTTTCTTT. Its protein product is CASSSTGPNTEAFF. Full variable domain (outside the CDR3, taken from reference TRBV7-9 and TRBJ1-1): DTGVSQNPRHKITKRGQNVTFRCDPISEHNRLYWYRQTLGQGPEFLTYFQNEAQLEKSRLLSDRFSAERPKGSFSTLEIQRTEQGDSAMYLCASSSTGPNTEAFFGQGTRLTVV.

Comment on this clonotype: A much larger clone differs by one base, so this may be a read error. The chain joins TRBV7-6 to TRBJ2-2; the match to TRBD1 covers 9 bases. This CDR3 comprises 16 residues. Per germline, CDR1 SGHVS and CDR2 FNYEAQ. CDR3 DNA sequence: TGTGCCAGCAGCTCTGCCGGGACAGGGTACACCGGGGAGCTGTTATTT. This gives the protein CASSSAGTGYTGELLF.

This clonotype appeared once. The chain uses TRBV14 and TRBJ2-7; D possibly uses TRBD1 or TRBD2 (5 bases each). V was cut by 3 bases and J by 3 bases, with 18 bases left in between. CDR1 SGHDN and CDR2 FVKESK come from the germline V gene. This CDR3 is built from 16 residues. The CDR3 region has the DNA TGTGCCAGCAGCCAGGAGCCCGGGACCCCGATCTACGAGCAGTACTTC. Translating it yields CASSQEPGTPIYEQYF.

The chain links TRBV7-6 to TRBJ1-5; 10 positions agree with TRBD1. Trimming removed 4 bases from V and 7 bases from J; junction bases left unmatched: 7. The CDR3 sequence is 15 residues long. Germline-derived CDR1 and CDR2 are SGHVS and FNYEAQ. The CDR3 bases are TGTGCCAGCAGCTACGACAGGGGGCTGGGCCAGCCCCAGCATTTT. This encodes CASSYDRGLGQPQHF. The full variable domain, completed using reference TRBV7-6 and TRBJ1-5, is GAGVSQSPRYKVTKRGQDVALRCDPISGHVSLYWYRQALGQGPEFLTYFNYEAQQDKSGLPNDRFSAERPEGSISTLTIQRTEQRDSAMYRCASSYDRGLGQPQHFGDGTRLSIL.

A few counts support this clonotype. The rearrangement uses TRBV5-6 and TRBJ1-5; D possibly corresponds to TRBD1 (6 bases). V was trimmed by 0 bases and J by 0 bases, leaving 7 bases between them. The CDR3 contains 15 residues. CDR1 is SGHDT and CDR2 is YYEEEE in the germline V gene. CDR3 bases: TGTGCCAGCAGCTTGGGGGGGCCTAGCAATCAGCCCCAGCATTTT. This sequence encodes CASSLGGPSNQPQHF.

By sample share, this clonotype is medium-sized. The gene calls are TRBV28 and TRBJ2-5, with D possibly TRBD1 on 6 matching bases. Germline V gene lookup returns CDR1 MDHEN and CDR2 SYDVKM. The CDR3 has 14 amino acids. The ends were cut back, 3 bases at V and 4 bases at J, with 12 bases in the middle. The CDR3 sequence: CASSFPRGRETQYF. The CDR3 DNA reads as TGTGCCAGCAGTTTTCCCAGGGGTCGAGAGACCCAGTACTTC.

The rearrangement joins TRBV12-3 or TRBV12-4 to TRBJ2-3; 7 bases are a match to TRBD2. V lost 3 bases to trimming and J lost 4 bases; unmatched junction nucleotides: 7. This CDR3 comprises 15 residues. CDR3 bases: TGTGCCAGCAGTTTCAAAGCGGGATCACCAGATACGCAGTATTTT. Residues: CASSFKAGSPDTQYF.

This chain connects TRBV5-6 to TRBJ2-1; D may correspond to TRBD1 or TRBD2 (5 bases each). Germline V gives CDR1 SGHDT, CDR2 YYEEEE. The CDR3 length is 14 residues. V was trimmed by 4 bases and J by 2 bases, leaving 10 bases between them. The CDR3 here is CASSPRGAYNEQFF. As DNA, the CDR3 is TGTGCCAGCAGCCCACGGGGCGCCTACAATGAGCAGTTCTTC. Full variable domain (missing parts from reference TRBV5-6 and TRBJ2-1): DAGVTQSPTHLIKTRGQQVTLRCSPKSGHDTVSWYQQALGQGPQFIFQYYEEEERQRGNFPDRFSGHQFPNYSSELNVNALLLGDSALYLCASSPRGAYNEQFFGPGTRLTVL.

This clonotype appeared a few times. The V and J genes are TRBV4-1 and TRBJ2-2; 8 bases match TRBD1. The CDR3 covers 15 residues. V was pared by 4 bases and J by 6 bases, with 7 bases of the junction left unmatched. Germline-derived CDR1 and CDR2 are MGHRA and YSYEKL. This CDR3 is CASSPYGQGAGELFF. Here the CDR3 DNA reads TGCGCCAGCAGCCCTTACGGACAGGGTGCCGGGGAGCTGTTTTTT.

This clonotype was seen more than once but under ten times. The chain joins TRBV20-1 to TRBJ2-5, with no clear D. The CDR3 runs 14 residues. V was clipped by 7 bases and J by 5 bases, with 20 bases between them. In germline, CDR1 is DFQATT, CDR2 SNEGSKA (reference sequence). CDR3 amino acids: CSVSLYALEETQYF. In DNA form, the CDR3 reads TGCAGTGTTTCCCTTTATGCCCTCGAGGAGACCCAGTACTTC.

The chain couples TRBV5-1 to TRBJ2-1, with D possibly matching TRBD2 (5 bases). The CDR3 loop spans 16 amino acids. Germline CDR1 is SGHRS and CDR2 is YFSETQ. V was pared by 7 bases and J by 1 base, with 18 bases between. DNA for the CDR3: TGCGCCAGCGGCGCCGGGATGATGAGGTCCTACAATGAGCAGTTCTTC. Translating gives CASGAGMMRSYNEQFF.

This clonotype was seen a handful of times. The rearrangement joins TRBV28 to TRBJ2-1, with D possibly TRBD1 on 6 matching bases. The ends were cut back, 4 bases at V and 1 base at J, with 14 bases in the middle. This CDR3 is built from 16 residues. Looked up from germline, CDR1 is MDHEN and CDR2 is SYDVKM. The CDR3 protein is CASSSYGTRSYNEQFF. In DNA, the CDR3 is TGTGCCAGCAGTTCCTACGGGACACGATCCTACAATGAGCAGTTCTTC.

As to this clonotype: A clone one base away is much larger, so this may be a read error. The CDR3 DNA is TGTGCCAGCAGATACGGACAGAACTACGAGCAGCACTTC. Its protein product is CASRYGQNYEQHF. V and J are TRBV6-5 and TRBJ2-7; the D gene is possibly TRBD1 (6 bases). CDR3 size: 13 residues. The germline V gene has CDR1 MNHEY and CDR2 SVGAGI.

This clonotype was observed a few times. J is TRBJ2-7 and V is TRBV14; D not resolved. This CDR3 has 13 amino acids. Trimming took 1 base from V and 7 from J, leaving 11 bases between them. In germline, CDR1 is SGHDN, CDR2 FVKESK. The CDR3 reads CASSQVSGWEQYF. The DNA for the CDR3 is TGTGCCAGCAGCCAAGTCTCCGGGTGGGAGCAGTACTTC.

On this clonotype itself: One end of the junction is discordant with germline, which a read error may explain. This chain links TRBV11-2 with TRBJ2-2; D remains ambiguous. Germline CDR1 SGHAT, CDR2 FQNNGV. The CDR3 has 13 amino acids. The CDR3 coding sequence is TGTGCCAGAAGCTACGTGGGCACCGGGGAGCTGTTTTTT. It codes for CARSYVGTGELFF.

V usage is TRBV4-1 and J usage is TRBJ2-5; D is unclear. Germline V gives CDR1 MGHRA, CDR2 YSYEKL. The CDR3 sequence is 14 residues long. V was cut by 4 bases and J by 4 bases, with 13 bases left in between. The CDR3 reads CASSPRQVRETQYF. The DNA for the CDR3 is TGCGCCAGCAGCCCACGCCAGGTGCGAGAGACCCAGTACTTC.

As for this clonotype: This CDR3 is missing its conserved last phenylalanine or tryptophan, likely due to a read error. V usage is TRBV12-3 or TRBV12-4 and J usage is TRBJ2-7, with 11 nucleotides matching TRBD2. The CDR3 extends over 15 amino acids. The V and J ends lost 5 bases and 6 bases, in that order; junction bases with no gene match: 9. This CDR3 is CASSPKPSGRSEQYY. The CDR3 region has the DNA TGTGCCAGCAGTCCAAAGCCTAGCGGGAGGAGCGAGCAGTACTAC.

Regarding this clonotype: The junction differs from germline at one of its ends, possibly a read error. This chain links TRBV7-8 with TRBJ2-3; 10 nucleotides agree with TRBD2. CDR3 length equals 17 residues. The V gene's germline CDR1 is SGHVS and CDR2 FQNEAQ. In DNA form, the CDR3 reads TGTGCCGGCAGCTTCCTCGCTAGCGGGAGATTGTCAGATACGCAGTATTTT. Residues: CAGSFLASGRLSDTQYF.

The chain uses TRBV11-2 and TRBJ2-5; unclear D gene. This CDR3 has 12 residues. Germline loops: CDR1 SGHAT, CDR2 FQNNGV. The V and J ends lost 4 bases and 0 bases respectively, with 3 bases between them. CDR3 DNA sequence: TGTGCCAGCAGCTCTAACCAAGAGACCCAGTACTTC. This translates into CASSSNQETQYF.

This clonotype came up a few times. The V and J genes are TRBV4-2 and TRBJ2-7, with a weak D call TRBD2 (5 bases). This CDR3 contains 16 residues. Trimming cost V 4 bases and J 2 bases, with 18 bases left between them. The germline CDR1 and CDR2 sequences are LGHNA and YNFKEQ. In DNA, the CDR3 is TGTGCCAGCAGCCCACTGGAGGAAGGTAGCGCCTACGAGCAGTACTTC. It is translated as CASSPLEEGSAYEQYF.